These 25 T cell receptor beta chains share one sample of origin, sequenced in a study of blood T cell repertoires in COVID-19. The assay was immunoSEQ multiplex PCR, and TCRdb's table has in-frame clones only and misses some. The sample records under 200,000 clones, around 85% being singletons. Material for sequencing was peripheral blood. The receptor source for this set is a man in his 60s with COVID-19, enrolled during active disease.

This clone came up once. The chain employs TRBV30 and TRBJ2-7; possible D gene TRBD1, 7 bases. The germline V and J ends were trimmed by 2 bases and 0 bases, with 11 bases remaining between them. CDR1 and CDR2 from the germline V gene are GTSNPN and SVGIG (reference sequence). The CDR3 is 14 amino acids. In nucleotides, the CDR3 is TGTGCCTGGAGTCGGCAGGGGGGCTCCTACGAGCAGTACTTC. The encoded protein is CAWSRQGGSYEQYF.

The rearrangement uses TRBV9 and TRBJ1-2; weak D call: TRBD1 (5 bases). Germline V gives CDR1 SGDLS, CDR2 YYNGEE. V dropped 0 bases and J dropped 8 bases, with 17 bases sitting between them. The length of the CDR3 is 15 residues. The CDR3 region has the DNA TGTGCCAGCAGCGTAGGGTCGGGACTATGGTGGGGCTACACCTTC. Its protein is CASSVGSGLWWGYTF.

This clone came up a few times. The rearrangement joins TRBV7-9 to TRBJ2-5; the D gene is possibly TRBD2 (6 bases). The V gene lost 2 bases and the J gene lost 4 bases, with 14 bases spanning the gap. This CDR3 is built from 15 residues. The V gene's germline CDR1 is SEHNR and CDR2 FQNEAQ (reference sequence). The CDR3 here is CASSLSRRRGETQYF. The DNA for the CDR3 is TGTGCCAGCAGCTTAAGTCGGCGGAGGGGAGAGACCCAGTACTTC.

The chain uses TRBV11-2 and TRBJ1-1, with D possibly TRBD1 on 6 matching bases. Trimming stripped 3 bases from V and 3 bases from J, with 14 bases between. There are 15 residues in the CDR3. Germline assignment: CDR1 SGHAT and CDR2 FQNNGV. The DNA of the CDR3 is TGTGCCAGCAGCTTGGGGACAAGTAGGTACACTGAAGCTTTCTTT. It translates to CASSLGTSRYTEAFF.

This chain connects TRBV30 to TRBJ1-2; 10 positions agree with TRBD1. Germline CDR1 is GTSNPN and CDR2 is SVGIG (reference sequence). V was clipped by 5 bases and J by 8 bases; unmatched bases: 5. CDR3 length equals 12 residues. The CDR3 nucleotides read TGTGCCTGGTTGACAGGGGGCGACGGCTACACCTTC. Its translation: CAWLTGGDGYTF.

The rearrangement links TRBV20-1 to TRBJ2-1; 9 nucleotides align to TRBD2. Germline values: CDR1 DFQATT, CDR2 SNEGSKA (reference sequence). The CDR3 is 15 residues long. Trimming at V came to 3 bases and at J to 9 bases, leaving 12 bases not matched to a gene. The DNA for the CDR3 is TGCAGTGCTAGTAAAGTGACTAGCGGCCGTGGTGAGCAGTTCTTC. Its translation is CSASKVTSGRGEQFF.

The V gene is TRBV7-9, the J gene TRBJ2-3, with a weak D call TRBD2 (6 bases). This CDR3 has 14 amino acids. Trimming shortened V by 1 base and J by 5 bases, and 10 bases separated the two germline ends. Germline-derived CDR1 and CDR2 are SEHNR and FQNEAQ (reference sequence). DNA of the CDR3: TGTGCCAGCAGCTTAGGGCGGGACGGAGATACGCAGTATTTT. Translated, it gives CASSLGRDGDTQYF.

The CDR3 is CASSGTVKTDTQYF. In DNA, the CDR3 is TGTGCCTCATCTGGGACAGTTAAGACAGATACGCAGTATTTT. This rearrangement joins TRBV30 to TRBJ2-3; 7 bases match TRBD1. Germline CDR1 and CDR2: GTSNPN and SVGIG (reference sequence). J gave up 3 bases and V 7 bases, and 10 bases lay outside the gene matches. This CDR3 is built from 14 residues.

The V call is TRBV5-8, the J call TRBJ1-1, with D possibly TRBD1 on 5 matching bases. The CDR3 is 14 amino acids. The V gene's germline CDR1 is SGHTS and CDR2 YDEGEE. V was clipped by 4 bases and J by 2 bases, with 12 bases between them. CDR3 residues: CASSRMTVNTEAFF. The CDR3, as DNA: TGTGCCAGCAGCCGGATGACAGTAAACACTGAAGCTTTCTTT.

The chain has TRBV7-2 and TRBJ1-4; D is uncertain. Per the germline V gene, CDR1 is SGHTA and CDR2 is FQGNSA. Trimming took 1 base from V and 4 from J, leaving 13 bases between them. There are 16 residues in the CDR3. The CDR3 coding sequence is TGTGCCAGCAGCTTAGAAGCGGCAGTGGGTAATGAAAAACTGTTTTTT. This encodes CASSLEAAVGNEKLFF.

The gene calls are TRBV19 and TRBJ2-3; maybe TRBD1 (5 bases). The CDR3 is 13 amino acids. V lost 6 bases, J lost 4 bases, and 11 bases lay in between. Germline V CDR1 and CDR2: LNHDA, SQIVND (reference sequence). CDR3 sequence reads: CASRGRVPDTQYF. DNA for the CDR3: TGTGCCAGTAGGGGCAGGGTTCCAGATACGCAGTATTTT.

This chain joins TRBV7-9 and TRBJ1-5; 7 bases align to TRBD1. The J segment lost 3 bases and the V segment lost 5 bases, leaving 4 bases of the junction unmatched. The germline gives CDR1 SEHNR, CDR2 FQNEAQ (reference sequence). The CDR3 is 14 amino acids. The CDR3 region has the DNA TGTGCCAGCAGCGGTACAGGGGACAATCAGCCCCAGCATTTT. This gives the protein CASSGTGDNQPQHF.

The rearrangement uses TRBV30 and TRBJ1-6; D unresolved. Per germline, CDR1 GTSNPN and CDR2 SVGIG (reference sequence). The CDR3 contains 11 residues. V was pared by 0 bases and J by 13 bases, with 7 bases between. This chain's CDR3 is CAWSVKLPLHF. CDR3 in DNA: TGTGCCTGGAGTGTGAAGCTGCCCCTCCACTTT. Full variable domain (missing parts from reference TRBV30 and TRBJ1-6): SQTIHQWPATLVQPVGSPLSLECTVEGTSNPNLYWYRQAAGRGLQLLFYSVGIGQISSEVPQNLSASRPQDRQFILSSKKLLLSDSGFYLCAWSVKLPLHFGNGTRLTVT.

This clone was recorded only once. The V gene is TRBV13, the J gene TRBJ1-1; D is possibly TRBD1 (6 bases). The germline gives CDR1 PRHDT, CDR2 FYEKMQ (reference sequence). The V and J ends lost 3 bases and 6 bases respectively, with 14 bases between them. CDR3 length: 14 residues. The chain's CDR3 is CASSLSAGVAEAFF. In DNA, the CDR3 is TGTGCCAGCAGCTTGAGTGCAGGGGTCGCTGAAGCTTTCTTT.

The sample holds a few counts of this clone. The rearrangement uses TRBV12-5 and TRBJ1-6; TRBD1 might be the D (5 bases). This CDR3 has 14 amino acids. Deletions cut 1 base from V and 6 bases from J, with 7 bases between. Germline V gene data show CDR1 as LGHNT and CDR2 as FRNRAP. The CDR3 is CASGLDQGNSPLHF. The CDR3 DNA is TGTGCTAGTGGTTTGGATCAGGGTAATTCACCCCTCCACTTT.

V usage is TRBV19 and J usage is TRBJ2-2; no definite D call. V dropped 6 bases and J dropped 6 bases, with 11 bases sitting between them. Germline V CDR1 and CDR2: LNHDA, SQIVND (reference sequence). CDR3 length: 13 amino acids. CDR3: CASSPQSSGELFF. Written as DNA, the CDR3 is TGTGCCAGTAGCCCCCAGTCGTCCGGGGAGCTGTTTTTT.

This clone was recorded once. V and J are TRBV19 and TRBJ2-3; TRBD1 matches 7 bases. V lost 3 bases to trimming and J lost 1 base; unmatched junction nucleotides: 7. The CDR3 loop spans 16 amino acids. Germline loops: CDR1 LNHDA, CDR2 SQIVND (reference sequence). The CDR3 sequence is CASSMFVQGRTDTQYF. CDR3 coding DNA: TGTGCCAGTAGTATGTTCGTACAGGGGCGCACAGATACGCAGTATTTT.

The chain combines TRBV2 with TRBJ2-7, with TRBD2 identical over 9 bases. The CDR3 totals 15 residues. V lost 9 bases to trimming and J lost 0 bases; unmatched junction nucleotides: 9. Germline CDR1 and CDR2: SNHLY and FYNNEI. The CDR3 region has the DNA TGTGCCAGAGGAGACTTAGCGGGAGTCTCCTACGAGCAGTACTTC. Translating gives CARGDLAGVSYEQYF.

This chain links TRBV4-2 with TRBJ1-4; D is uncertain. V dropped 0 bases and J dropped 2 bases, with 7 bases sitting between them. The germline V gene encodes CDR1 LGHNA and CDR2 YNFKEQ. This CDR3 spans 15 amino acids. CDR3 amino acids: CASSQDTVTNEKLFF. The CDR3 coding sequence is TGTGCCAGCAGCCAAGACACGGTGACTAATGAAAAACTGTTTTTT.

The CDR3 DNA reads as TGTGCCAGCAGCTTAGCGGGGAGCTCCTACAATGAGCAGTTCTTC. Its protein is CASSLAGSSYNEQFF. The V gene is TRBV7-8, the J gene TRBJ2-1; perhaps TRBD2 as D (5 bases). Germline V lookup: CDR1 SGHVS, CDR2 FQNEAQ. The CDR3 extends over 15 amino acids. V gave up 0 bases and J gave up 0 bases, with 6 bases separating them.

The V call is TRBV5-1, the J call TRBJ2-2; D gene uncertain. The V and J ends lost 1 base and 1 base respectively, with 8 bases between them. This CDR3 is 15 amino acids long. Germline V gene lookup returns CDR1 SGHRS and CDR2 YFSETQ. The CDR3 spells CASSLSNLNTGELFF. The CDR3 nucleotides read TGCGCCAGCAGCTTGAGCAACCTGAACACCGGGGAGCTGTTTTTT.

The genes are TRBV29-1 and TRBJ1-2; 10 bases fit TRBD1. CDR3 length: 14 amino acids. V trimming: 4 bases; J trimming: 7 bases; junction bases outside the gene matches: 9. Germline CDR1 SQVTM, CDR2 ANQGSEA. This CDR3 reads CSVAYTGQGTGYTF. The CDR3 coding sequence is TGCAGCGTTGCTTATACGGGACAGGGGACTGGCTACACCTTC.

The chain joins TRBV20-1 to TRBJ2-3; D is unresolved. Germline CDR1 and CDR2: DFQATT and SNEGSKA (reference sequence). The ends were cut back, 3 bases at V and 2 bases at J, with 12 bases in the middle. CDR3 length: 14 residues. The CDR3 DNA follows: TGCAGTGCTAGTCGCAGCGTATACACAGATACGCAGTATTTT. It encodes CSASRSVYTDTQYF.

This chain connects TRBV4-1 to TRBJ2-1; 11 bases match TRBD1. Trimming cost V 4 bases and J 7 bases; bases outside gene matches: 9. Germline V gives CDR1 MGHRA, CDR2 YSYEKL. The CDR3 sequence is 16 residues long. The CDR3 DNA reads TGCGCCAGCAGCCGGGGCAGGACAGGGGGCTTGAATGAGCAGTTCTTC. Translation: CASSRGRTGGLNEQFF.

V gene TRBV7-9 combines with J gene TRBJ2-7, with 12 nucleotides matching TRBD1. The CDR3 contains 15 residues. Trimming at V came to 6 bases and at J to 9 bases, leaving 12 bases not matched to a gene. CDR1 SEHNR and CDR2 FQNEAQ come from the germline V gene (reference sequence). This CDR3 reads CASSSPGQGALWQYF. As DNA, the CDR3 is TGTGCCAGCAGTTCACCGGGACAGGGGGCTCTATGGCAGTACTTC.